Below, 8 T cell receptor beta chains from the same sample are listed, as sequenced in a study of blood T cells in healthy people across ages. A second PCR, run for roughly 7 to 11 cycles, used a sample-barcoded 5' primer plus a J-beta primer mix. TCRdb reprocessed the 5' RACE reads via MiXCR and lists one record per CDR3 protein. The sample includes 800,000 to 950,000 distinct CDR3 sequences, about 29% of them seen just once. This sample was also put to use in a study of T cells of mothers and their children.

The sequencing input was blood. Source of these receptors: a middle-aged woman in good health.

For the CDR3, the DNA is TGTGCCAGCACTCAAGGGGGTCCGACAGGACCCTACGAGCAGTACTTC. Translated, it gives CASTQGGPTGPYEQYF. The chain carries TRBV6-6 and TRBJ2-7, with D maybe TRBD1 (6 bases). CDR1 MNHNY and CDR2 SVGAGI come from the germline V gene (reference sequence). The V gene lost 7 bases and the J gene lost 2 bases, with 21 bases spanning the gap. The CDR3 runs to 16 residues.

This clonotype has only a few counts. The rearrangement joins TRBV20-1 to TRBJ1-6; D is unclear. Germline-derived CDR1 and CDR2 are DFQATT and SNEGSKA (reference sequence). Trimming shortened V by 5 bases and J by 5 bases, and 16 bases separated the two germline ends. CDR3 size: 15 residues. CDR3 sequence: CSAHPQRGDNSPLHF. DNA of the CDR3: TGCAGTGCTCACCCCCAACGAGGAGATAATTCACCCCTCCACTTT.

The V gene is TRBV7-2, the J gene TRBJ1-2; D may be TRBD1 (6 bases). V shed 5 bases and J shed 2 bases, with 18 bases lying between them. Germline V gene sequence: CDR1 SGHTA, CDR2 FQGNSA. The CDR3 is 16 amino acids. In DNA form, the CDR3 reads TGTGCCAGCAGCCCCCGAGGAACAGGGCAAAACTATGGCTACACCTTC. As protein: CASSPRGTGQNYGYTF.

This clonotype was observed many times. This chain links TRBV7-2 with TRBJ2-7; the D is unclear. This CDR3 has 11 residues. Trimming took off 5 bases at V and 2 bases at J, with 4 bases between the two ends. Germline V CDR1 and CDR2: SGHTA, FQGNSA. CDR3 protein: CASSNTYEQYF. The CDR3, as DNA: TGTGCCAGCAGCAACACCTACGAGCAGTACTTC.

There are a few counts of this clonotype. Germline is not matched at one junction end, which may reflect a read error. The chain has TRBV7-2 and TRBJ2-7; TRBD1 is a possible D gene (5 bases). The CDR3 contains 14 residues. CDR1 SGHTA and CDR2 FQGNSA come from the germline V gene. In DNA form, the CDR3 reads TGTGTCAGCAGTTTAGGACATGTCACCTACGAGCAGTACTTC. Translation gives CVSSLGHVTYEQYF.

The chain has TRBV5-4 and TRBJ2-3; TRBD1 or TRBD2 may be the D gene (6 bases each). V lost 3 bases and J lost 1, with 15 bases in between. The CDR3 totals 16 residues. Germline-derived CDR1 and CDR2 are SGHNT and YYREEE (reference sequence). The CDR3, as DNA: TGTGCCAGCAGCTCCTTTGGAGGGGGAGGCACAGATACGCAGTATTTT. Its protein product is CASSSFGGGGTDTQYF.

This clonotype was seen at least ten times. The CDR3 region has the DNA TGTGCCAGCAGTCCCCGGACAGGGAGGAACACGAACACTGAAGCTTTCTTT. Translated, it gives CASSPRTGRNTNTEAFF. The J gene is TRBJ1-1, the V gene TRBV12-3 or TRBV12-4; the match to TRBD1 covers 8 bases. CDR3 length equals 17 residues. The V gene end was trimmed by 5 bases and the J gene end by 1 base; junction bases not matched to a gene: 12.

The CDR3 sequence: CASSHNYGRVYEQYF. In nucleotides, the CDR3 is TGTGCCAGCAGCCACAACTACGGCAGGGTCTACGAGCAGTACTTC. The chain combines TRBV28 with TRBJ2-7; D might be TRBD1 (5 bases). Trimming stripped 6 bases from V and 3 bases from J, with 18 bases between. Germline loops: CDR1 MDHEN, CDR2 SYDVKM. CDR3 length equals 15 residues.